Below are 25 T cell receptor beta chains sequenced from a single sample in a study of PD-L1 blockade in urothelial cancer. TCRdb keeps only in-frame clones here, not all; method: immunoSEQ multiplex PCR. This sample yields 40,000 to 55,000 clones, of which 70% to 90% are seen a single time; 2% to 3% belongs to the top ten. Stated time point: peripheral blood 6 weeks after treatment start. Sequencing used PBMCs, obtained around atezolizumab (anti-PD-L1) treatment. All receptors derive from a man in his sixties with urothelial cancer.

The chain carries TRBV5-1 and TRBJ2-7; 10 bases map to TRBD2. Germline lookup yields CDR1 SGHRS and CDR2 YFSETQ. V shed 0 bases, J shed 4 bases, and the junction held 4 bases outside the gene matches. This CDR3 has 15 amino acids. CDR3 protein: CASSLASGGNYEQYF. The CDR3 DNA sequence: TGCGCCAGCAGCTTGGCTAGCGGGGGAAATTACGAGCAGTACTTC.

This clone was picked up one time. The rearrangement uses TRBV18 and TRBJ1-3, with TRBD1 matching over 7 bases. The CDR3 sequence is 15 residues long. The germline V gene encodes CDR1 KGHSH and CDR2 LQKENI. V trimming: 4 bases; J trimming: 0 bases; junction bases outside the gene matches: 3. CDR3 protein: CASSRDSLSGNTIYF. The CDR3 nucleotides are TGTGCCAGCTCACGGGACAGTCTCTCTGGAAACACCATATATTTT.

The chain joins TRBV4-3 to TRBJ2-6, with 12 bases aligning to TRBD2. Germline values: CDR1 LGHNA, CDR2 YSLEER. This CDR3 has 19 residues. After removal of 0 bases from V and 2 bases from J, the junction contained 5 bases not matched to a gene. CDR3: CASSQEPRLAGAGANVLTF. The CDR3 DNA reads TGCGCCAGCAGCCAAGAACCCCGACTAGCGGGAGCTGGGGCCAACGTCCTGACTTTC.

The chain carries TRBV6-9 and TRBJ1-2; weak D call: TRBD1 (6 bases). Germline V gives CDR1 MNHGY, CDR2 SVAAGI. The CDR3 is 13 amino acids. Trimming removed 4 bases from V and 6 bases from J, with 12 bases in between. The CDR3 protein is CASSWGRVDGYTF. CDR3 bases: TGTGCCAGCAGTTGGGGGCGCGTTGATGGCTACACCTTC.

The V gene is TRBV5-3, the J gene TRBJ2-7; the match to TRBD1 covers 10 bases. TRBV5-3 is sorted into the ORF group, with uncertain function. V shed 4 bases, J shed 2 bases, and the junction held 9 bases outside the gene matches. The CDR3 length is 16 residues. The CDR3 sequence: CARSTHRDRGPYEQYF. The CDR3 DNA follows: TGTGCCAGAAGCACTCACCGGGACAGGGGACCCTACGAGCAGTACTTC.

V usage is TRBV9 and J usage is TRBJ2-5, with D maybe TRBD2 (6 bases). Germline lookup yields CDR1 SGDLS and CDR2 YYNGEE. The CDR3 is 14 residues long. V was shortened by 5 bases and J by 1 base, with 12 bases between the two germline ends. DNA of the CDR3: TGTGCCAGCAGTAGGGCTAGCGCCCAAGAGACCCAGTACTTC. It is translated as CASSRASAQETQYF.

CDR3 sequence reads: CACSTGGYGYTF. CDR3 nucleotides: TGTGCCTGCTCGACAGGAGGCTATGGCTACACCTTC. The genes are TRBV30 and TRBJ1-2; tentatively, D is TRBD1 (6 bases). Trimming took 6 bases from V and 4 from J, leaving 12 bases between them. The CDR3 totals 12 residues. The germline CDR1 and CDR2 sequences are GTSNPN and SVGIG (reference sequence). Full variable domain (missing parts from reference TRBV30 and TRBJ1-2): SQTIHQWPATLVQPVGSPLSLECTVEGTSNPNLYWYRQAAGRGLQLLFYSVGIGQISSEVPQNLSASRPQDRQFILSSKKLLLSDSGFYLCACSTGGYGYTFGSGTRLTVV.

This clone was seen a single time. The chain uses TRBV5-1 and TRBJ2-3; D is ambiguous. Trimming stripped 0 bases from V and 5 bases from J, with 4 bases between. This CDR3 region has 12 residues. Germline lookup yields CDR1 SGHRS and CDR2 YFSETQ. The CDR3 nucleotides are TGCGCCAGCAGCTTGGCGGGAGATACGCAGTATTTT. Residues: CASSLAGDTQYF.

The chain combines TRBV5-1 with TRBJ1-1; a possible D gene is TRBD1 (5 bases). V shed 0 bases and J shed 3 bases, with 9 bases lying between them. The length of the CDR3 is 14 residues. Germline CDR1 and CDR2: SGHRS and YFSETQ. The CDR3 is CASSLVVGDTEAFF. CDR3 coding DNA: TGCGCCAGCAGCTTGGTTGTAGGGGACACTGAAGCTTTCTTT.

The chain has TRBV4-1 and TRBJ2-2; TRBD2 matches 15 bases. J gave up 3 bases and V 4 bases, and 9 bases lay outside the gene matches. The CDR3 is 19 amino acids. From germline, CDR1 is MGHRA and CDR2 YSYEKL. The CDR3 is CASSLRTSGGALDTGELFF. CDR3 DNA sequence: TGCGCCAGCAGCCTACGGACTAGCGGGGGGGCCCTGGACACCGGGGAGCTGTTTTTT.

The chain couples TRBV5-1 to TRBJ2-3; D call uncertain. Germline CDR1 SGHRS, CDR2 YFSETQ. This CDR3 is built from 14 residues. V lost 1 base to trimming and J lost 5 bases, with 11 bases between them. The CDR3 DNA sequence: TGCGCCAGCAGCTTGACCGACCCAGGAGATACGCAGTATTTT. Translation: CASSLTDPGDTQYF.

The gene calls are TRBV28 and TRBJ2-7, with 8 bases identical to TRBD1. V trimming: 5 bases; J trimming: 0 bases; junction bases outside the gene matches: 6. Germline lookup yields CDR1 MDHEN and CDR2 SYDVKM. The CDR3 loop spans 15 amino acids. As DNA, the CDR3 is TGTGCCAGCAGTGCAGGGGGCCCTAGCTCCTACGAGCAGTACTTC. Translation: CASSAGGPSSYEQYF. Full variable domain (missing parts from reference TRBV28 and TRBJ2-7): DVKVTQSSRYLVKRTGEKVFLECVQDMDHENMFWYRQDPGLGLRLIYFSYDVKMKEKGDIPEGYSVSREKKERFSLILESASTNQTSMYLCASSAGGPSSYEQYFGPGTRLTVT.

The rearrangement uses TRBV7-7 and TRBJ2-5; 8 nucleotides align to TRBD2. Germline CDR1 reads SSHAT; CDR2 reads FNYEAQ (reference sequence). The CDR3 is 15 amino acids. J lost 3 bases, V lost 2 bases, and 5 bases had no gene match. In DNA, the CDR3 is TGTGCCAGCAGCTTAAACGGGAGGGCCGAAGAGACCCAGTACTTC. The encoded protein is CASSLNGRAEETQYF.

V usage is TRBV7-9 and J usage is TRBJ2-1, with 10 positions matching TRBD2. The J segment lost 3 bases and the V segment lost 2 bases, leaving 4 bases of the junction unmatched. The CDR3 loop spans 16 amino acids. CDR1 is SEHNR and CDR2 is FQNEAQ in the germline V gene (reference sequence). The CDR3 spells CASSLNKREGYNEQFF. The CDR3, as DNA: TGTGCCAGCAGCTTAAATAAGCGGGAGGGCTACAATGAGCAGTTCTTC.

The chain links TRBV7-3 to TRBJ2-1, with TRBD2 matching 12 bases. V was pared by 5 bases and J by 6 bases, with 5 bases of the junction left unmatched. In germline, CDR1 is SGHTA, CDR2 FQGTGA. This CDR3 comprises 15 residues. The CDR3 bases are TGTGCCAGCAGCGCGGGGACTAGCGGGTTCAATGAGCAGTTCTTC. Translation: CASSAGTSGFNEQFF.

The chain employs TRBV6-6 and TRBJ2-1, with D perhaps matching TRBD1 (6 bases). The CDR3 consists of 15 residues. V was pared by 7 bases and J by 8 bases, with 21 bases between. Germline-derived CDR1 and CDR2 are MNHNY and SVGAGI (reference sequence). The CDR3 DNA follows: TGTGCCAGCAATACGCCACAGCAGGGGTGGGATGAGCAGTTCTTC. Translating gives CASNTPQQGWDEQFF.

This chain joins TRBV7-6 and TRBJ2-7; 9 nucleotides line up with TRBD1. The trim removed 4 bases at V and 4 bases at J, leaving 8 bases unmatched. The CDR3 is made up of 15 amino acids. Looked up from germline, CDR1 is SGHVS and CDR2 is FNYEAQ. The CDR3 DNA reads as TGTGCCAGCAGCTCAACCGGGACAGGGCAATACGAGCAGTACTTC. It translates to CASSSTGTGQYEQYF.

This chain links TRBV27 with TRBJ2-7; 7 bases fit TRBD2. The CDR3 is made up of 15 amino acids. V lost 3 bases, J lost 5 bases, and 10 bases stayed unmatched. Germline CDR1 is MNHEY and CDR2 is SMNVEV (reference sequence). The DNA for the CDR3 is TGTGCCAGCAGTTTGCGTGGCGGGAGTCCCCACGAGCAGTACTTC. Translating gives CASSLRGGSPHEQYF.

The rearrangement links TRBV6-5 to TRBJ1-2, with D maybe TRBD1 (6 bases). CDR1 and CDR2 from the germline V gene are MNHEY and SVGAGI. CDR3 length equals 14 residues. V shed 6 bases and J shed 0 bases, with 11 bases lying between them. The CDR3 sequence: CASRDDRSNYGYTF. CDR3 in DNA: TGTGCCAGCAGAGATGACAGGTCTAACTATGGCTACACCTTC.

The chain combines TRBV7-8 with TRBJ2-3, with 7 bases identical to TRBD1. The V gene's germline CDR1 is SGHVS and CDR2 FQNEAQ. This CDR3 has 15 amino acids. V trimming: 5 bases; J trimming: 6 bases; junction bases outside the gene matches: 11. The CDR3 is CASSPDRVVGDTQYF. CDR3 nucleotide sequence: TGTGCCAGCAGCCCCGACAGGGTTGTTGGTGATACGCAGTATTTT.

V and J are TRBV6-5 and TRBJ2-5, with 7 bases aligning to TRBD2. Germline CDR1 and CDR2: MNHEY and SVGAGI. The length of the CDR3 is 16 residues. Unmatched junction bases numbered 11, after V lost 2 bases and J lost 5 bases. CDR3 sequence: CASSYGGASGRETQYF. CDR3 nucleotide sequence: TGTGCCAGCAGTTACGGAGGGGCTAGCGGCCGGGAGACCCAGTACTTC.

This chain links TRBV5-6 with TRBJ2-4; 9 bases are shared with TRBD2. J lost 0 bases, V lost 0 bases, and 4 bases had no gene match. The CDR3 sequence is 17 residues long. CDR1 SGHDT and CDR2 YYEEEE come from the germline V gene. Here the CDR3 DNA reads TGTGCCAGCAGCTTGGGGGGACTAGCTCTAGCCAAAAACATTCAGTACTTC. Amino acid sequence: CASSLGGLALAKNIQYF.

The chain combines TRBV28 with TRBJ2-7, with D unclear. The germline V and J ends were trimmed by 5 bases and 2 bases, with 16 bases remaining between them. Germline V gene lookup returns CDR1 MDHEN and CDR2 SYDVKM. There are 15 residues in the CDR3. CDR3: CASSPLADSTYEQYF. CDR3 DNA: TGTGCCAGCAGTCCACTGGCGGATTCGACCTACGAGCAGTACTTC.

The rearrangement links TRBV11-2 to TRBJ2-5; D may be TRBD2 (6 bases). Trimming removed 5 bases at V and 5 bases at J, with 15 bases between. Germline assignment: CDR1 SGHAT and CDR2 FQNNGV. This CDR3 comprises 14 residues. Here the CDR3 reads CASSQGLQRETQYF. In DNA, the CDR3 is TGTGCCAGCAGCCAGGGACTCCAGAGGGAGACCCAGTACTTC.

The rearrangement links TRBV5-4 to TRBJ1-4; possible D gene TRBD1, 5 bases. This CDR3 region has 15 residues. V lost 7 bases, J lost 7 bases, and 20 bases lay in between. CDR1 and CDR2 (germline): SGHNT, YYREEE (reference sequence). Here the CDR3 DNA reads TGTGCCAGCTCGGGGGACGGGGGAACAAGTGAAAAACTGTTTTTT. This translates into CASSGDGGTSEKLFF.